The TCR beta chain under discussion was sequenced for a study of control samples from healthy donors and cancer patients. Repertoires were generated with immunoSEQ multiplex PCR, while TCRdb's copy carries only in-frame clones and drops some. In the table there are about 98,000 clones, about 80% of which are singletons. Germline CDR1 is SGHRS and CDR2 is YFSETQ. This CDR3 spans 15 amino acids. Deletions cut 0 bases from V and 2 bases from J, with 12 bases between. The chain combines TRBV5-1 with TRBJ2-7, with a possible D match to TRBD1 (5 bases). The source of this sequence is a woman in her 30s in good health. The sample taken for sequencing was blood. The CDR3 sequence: CASSLEGRAPYEQYF. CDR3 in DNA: TGCGCCAGCAGCTTGGAAGGCAGGGCCCCCTACGAGCAGTACTTC.